This is a list of T cell receptor beta chains from one sample in a study of shared clonotypes between healthy human individuals. Libraries were prepared by immunoSEQ multiplex PCR; TCRdb keeps only in-frame clonotypes and omits some of them. This sample carries about 1.9 million clones, 93% of them seen once, and the ten largest clones take over 1.5%. Input material: naive CD8+ T cells from PBMCs. The receptors derive from a man younger than 35 in good health. Some clones in this sample may be carry-over from other donors' samples. Each CDR3 is given with its conserved first and last residue. D genes are given only for firm matches. Where a row states a size, it is once, few, many or the class of an expanded clone; other rows omit it.

v_gene,j_gene,abundance,d_gene,CDR3aa,CDR3nt
TRBV11-2,TRBJ1-2,NA,NA,CASSSPILGPNYGYTF,TGTGCCAGCAGCTCCCCCATTTTGGGCCCCAACTATGGCTACACCTTC
TRBV5-5,TRBJ1-1,NA,TRBD1,CASSLYRGTEAFF,TGTGCCAGCAGCTTGTACAGGGGAACTGAAGCTTTCTTT
TRBV29-1,TRBJ2-1,NA,NA,CSVETSEQFF,TGCAGCGTGGAGACGAGTGAGCAGTTCTTC
TRBV29-1,TRBJ2-7,NA,TRBD2,CSVHGSGSPEQYF,TGCAGCGTCCATGGTAGCGGGAGCCCCGAGCAGTACTTC
TRBV5-6,TRBJ1-1,NA,TRBD1,CASSGRDRDWTEAFF,TGTGCCAGCAGCGGGAGGGACAGGGATTGGACTGAAGCTTTCTTT
TRBV11-2,TRBJ2-7,NA,NA,CASTVRGIYEQYF,TGTGCCAGCACCGTCCGGGGCATCTACGAGCAGTACTTC
TRBV4-3,TRBJ2-1,NA,NA,CASSSTTGTGSYNEQFF,TGCGCCAGCAGCTCAACGACCGGGACTGGGTCCTACAATGAGCAGTTCTTC
TRBV19,TRBJ2-7,NA,TRBD1,CASSSLRDRPSEQYF,TGTGCCAGTAGTAGCCTCCGGGACAGACCCTCCGAGCAGTACTTC
TRBV4-1,TRBJ2-1,NA,NA,CASSQVPVGTSYIEQFF,TGCGCCAGCAGCCAAGTTCCTGTGGGGACCTCCTACATTGAGCAGTTCTTC
TRBV4-1,TRBJ1-1,NA,TRBD1,CASSQVGGGPQNTEAFF,TGCGCCAGCAGCCAAGTGGGAGGGGGCCCACAGAACACTGAAGCTTTCTTT
TRBV4-1,TRBJ2-1,NA,NA,CASSQAGVSGGGNEQFF,TGCGCCAGCAGCCAAGCCGGGGTCAGTGGTGGGGGCAATGAGCAGTTCTTC
TRBV7-9,TRBJ2-1,once,NA,CASSPQLSSYNEQFF,TGTGCCAGCAGCCCGCAACTGAGCTCCTACAATGAGCAGTTCTTC
TRBV27,TRBJ2-7,NA,NA,CASSYEDSSYEQYF,TGTGCCAGCAGTTACGAAGACAGCTCCTACGAGCAGTACTTC
TRBV5-1,TRBJ2-1,once,NA,CASSPPTVYNEQFF,TGCGCCAGCAGCCCCCCGACAGTTTACAATGAGCAGTTCTTC
TRBV18,TRBJ1-1,NA,TRBD1,CASSQATGASPGTEAFF,TGTGCCAGCTCACAAGCTACAGGGGCCAGCCCTGGTACTGAAGCTTTCTTT
TRBV5-4,TRBJ2-3,NA,NA,CASSLSGIVGTDTQYF,TGTGCCAGCAGCTTATCAGGGATCGTAGGCACAGATACGCAGTATTTT
TRBV10-3,TRBJ1-1,NA,NA,CAISGPSGNTEAFF,TGTGCCATCAGTGGCCCCTCAGGTAACACTGAAGCTTTCTTT
TRBV5-5,TRBJ1-5,NA,NA,CASSFQGQYSNQPQHF,TGTGCCAGCAGCTTCCAAGGACAGTATAGCAATCAGCCCCAGCATTTT
TRBV9,TRBJ2-2,once,NA,CASSVGAGPHTGELFF,TGTGCCAGCAGCGTAGGGGCGGGGCCCCACACCGGGGAGCTGTTTTTT
TRBV10-3,TRBJ2-1,NA,NA,CAISESTEQFF,TGTGCCATCAGTGAGTCAACAGAGCAGTTCTTC
TRBV19,TRBJ1-1,once,NA,CASHRGMDRNTEAFF,TGTGCCAGCCATAGGGGAATGGACAGGAACACTGAAGCTTTCTTT
TRBV7-8,TRBJ1-2,few,NA,CASSSPGGELDWGYTF,TGTGCCAGCAGCAGCCCCGGTGGAGAACTAGATTGGGGCTACACCTTC
TRBV11-2,TRBJ1-2,NA,NA,CASSLNPANYGYTF,TGTGCCAGCAGCTTAAACCCAGCTAACTATGGCTACACCTTC
TRBV5-1,TRBJ2-3,NA,TRBD2,CASSYTSVTDTQYF,TGCGCCAGCAGCTATACTAGCGTCACAGATACGCAGTATTTT
TRBV5-4,TRBJ2-7,NA,NA,CASSLRSLPYEQYF,TGTGCCAGCAGCTTGCGGTCTCTCCCATACGAGCAGTACTTC
TRBV4-1,TRBJ1-1,NA,NA,CASSQVSGNTEAFF,TGCGCCAGCAGCCAAGTAAGCGGGAACACTGAAGCTTTCTTT
TRBV7-6,TRBJ2-2,NA,TRBD2,CASSSPTSGGPGELFF,TGTGCCAGCAGCTCGCCGACTAGCGGAGGCCCCGGGGAGCTGTTTTTT
TRBV5-6,TRBJ2-2,NA,TRBD2,CASSAGLAGGVTGELFF,TGTGCCAGCAGCGCGGGACTAGCGGGAGGGGTCACCGGGGAGCTGTTTTTT
TRBV4-3,TRBJ2-7,NA,TRBD1,CASSALGQGIDPEQYF,TGCGCCAGCAGCGCCCTAGGACAGGGAATCGACCCCGAGCAGTACTTC
TRBV7-9,TRBJ1-2,NA,NA,CASSLVQDNYGYTF,TGTGCCAGCAGCTTAGTCCAGGACAACTATGGCTACACCTTC
TRBV4-3,TRBJ2-7,NA,TRBD2,CASSQVLAGAYEQYF,TGCGCCAGCAGCCAAGTACTAGCGGGAGCCTACGAGCAGTACTTC
TRBV6-4,TRBJ2-2,NA,TRBD1,CASSDPDRGRGTGELFF,TGTGCCAGCAGTGACCCGGACAGGGGGCGCGGCACCGGGGAGCTGTTTTTT
TRBV2,TRBJ1-2,NA,TRBD1,CASSESDRANYGYTF,TGTGCCAGCAGTGAATCGGACAGGGCTAACTATGGCTACACCTTC
TRBV30,TRBJ2-1,NA,NA,CAWSVGLAMSEQFF,TGTGCCTGGAGTGTAGGCCTAGCGATGAGCGAGCAGTTCTTC
TRBV6-1,TRBJ2-7,NA,NA,CASTPGPRSYEQYF,TGTGCCAGCACGCCGGGACCGCGCTCCTACGAGCAGTACTTC
TRBV10-3,TRBJ2-7,NA,TRBD1,CAISEDGTGGAEQYF,TGTGCCATCAGCGAAGACGGGACAGGGGGAGCCGAGCAGTACTTC
TRBV5-4,TRBJ2-7,NA,NA,CASSWGRDEQYF,TGTGCCAGCAGCTGGGGACGGGACGAGCAGTACTTC